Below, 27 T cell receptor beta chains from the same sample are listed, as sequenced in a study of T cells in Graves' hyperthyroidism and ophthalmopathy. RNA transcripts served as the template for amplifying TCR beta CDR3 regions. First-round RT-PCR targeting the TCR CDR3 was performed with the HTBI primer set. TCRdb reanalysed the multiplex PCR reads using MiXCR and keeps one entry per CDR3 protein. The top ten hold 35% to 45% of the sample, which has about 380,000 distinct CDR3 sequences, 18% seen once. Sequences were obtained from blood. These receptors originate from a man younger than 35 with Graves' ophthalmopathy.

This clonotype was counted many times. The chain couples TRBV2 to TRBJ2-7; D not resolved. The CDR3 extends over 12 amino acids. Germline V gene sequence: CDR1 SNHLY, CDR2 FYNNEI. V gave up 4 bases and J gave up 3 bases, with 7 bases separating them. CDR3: CASSAFYYEQYF. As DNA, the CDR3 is TGTGCCAGCAGTGCGTTCTACTACGAGCAGTACTTC.

The CDR3 region has the DNA TGTGCCAGCAGTTTAGGGGACGCGGGGGTAGAGACCCAGTACTTC. The encoded protein is CASSLGDAGVETQYF. The chain employs TRBV12-3 or TRBV12-4 and TRBJ2-5, with 7 bases that match TRBD2. V shed 1 base, J shed 4 bases, and the junction held 6 bases outside the gene matches. This CDR3 has 15 residues.

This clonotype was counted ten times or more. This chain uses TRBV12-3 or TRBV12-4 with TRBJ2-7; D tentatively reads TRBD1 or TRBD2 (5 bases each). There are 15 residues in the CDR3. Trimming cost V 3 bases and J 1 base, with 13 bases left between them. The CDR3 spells CASSFRQGESYEQYF. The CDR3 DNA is TGTGCCAGCAGTTTTAGGCAGGGAGAATCCTACGAGCAGTACTTC.

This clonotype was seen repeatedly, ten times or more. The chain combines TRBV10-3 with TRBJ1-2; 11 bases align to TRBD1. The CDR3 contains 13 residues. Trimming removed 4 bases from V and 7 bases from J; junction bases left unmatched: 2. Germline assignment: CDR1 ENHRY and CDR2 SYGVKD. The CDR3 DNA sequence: TGTGCCATCAGTGGGGACAGGGGGTTTGGCTACACCTTC. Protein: CAISGDRGFGYTF.

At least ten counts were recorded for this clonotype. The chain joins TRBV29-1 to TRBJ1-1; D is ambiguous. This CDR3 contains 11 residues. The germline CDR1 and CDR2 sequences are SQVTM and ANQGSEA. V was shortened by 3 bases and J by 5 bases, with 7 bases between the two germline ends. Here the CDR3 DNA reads TGCAGCGTTGAGAGGGAAACTGAAGCTTTCTTT. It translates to CSVERETEAFF.

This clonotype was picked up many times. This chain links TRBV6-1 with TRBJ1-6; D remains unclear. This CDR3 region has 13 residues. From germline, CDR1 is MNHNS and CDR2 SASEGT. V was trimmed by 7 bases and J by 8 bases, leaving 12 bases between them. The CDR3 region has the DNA TGTGCCAGCACCCGAAGAAGGGATTCACCCCTCCACTTT. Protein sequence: CASTRRRDSPLHF.

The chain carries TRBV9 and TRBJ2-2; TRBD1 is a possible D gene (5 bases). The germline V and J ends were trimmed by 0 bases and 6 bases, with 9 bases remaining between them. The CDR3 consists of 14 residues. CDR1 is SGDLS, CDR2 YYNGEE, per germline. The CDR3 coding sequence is TGTGCCAGCAGCGTAGGGGCAGGGTCCGGGGAGCTGTTTTTT. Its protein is CASSVGAGSGELFF.

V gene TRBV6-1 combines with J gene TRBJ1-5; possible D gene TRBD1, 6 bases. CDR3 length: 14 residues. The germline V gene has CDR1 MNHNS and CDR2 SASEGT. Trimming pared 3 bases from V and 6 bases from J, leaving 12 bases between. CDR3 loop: CASSDKGGSQPQHF. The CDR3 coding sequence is TGTGCCAGCAGTGACAAAGGGGGAAGTCAGCCCCAGCATTTT.

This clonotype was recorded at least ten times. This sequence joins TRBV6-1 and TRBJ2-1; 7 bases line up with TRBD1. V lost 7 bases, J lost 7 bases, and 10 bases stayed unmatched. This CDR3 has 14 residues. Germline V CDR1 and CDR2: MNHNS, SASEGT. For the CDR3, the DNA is TGTGCCAGCAAGGGGGCAGGGCCGTCGAATGAGCAGTTCTTC. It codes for CASKGAGPSNEQFF.

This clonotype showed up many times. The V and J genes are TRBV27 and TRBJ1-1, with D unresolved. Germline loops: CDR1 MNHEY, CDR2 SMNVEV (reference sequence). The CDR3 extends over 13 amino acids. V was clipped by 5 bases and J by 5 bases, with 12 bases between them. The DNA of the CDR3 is TGTGCCAGCAGTCTCTGGCCCGAAACTGAAGCTTTCTTT. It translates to CASSLWPETEAFF.

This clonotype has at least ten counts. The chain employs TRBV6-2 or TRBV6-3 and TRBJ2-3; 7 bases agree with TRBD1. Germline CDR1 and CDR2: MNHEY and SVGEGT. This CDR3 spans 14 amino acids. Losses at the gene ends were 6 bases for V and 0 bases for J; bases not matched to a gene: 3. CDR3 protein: CASRSTGSTDTQYF. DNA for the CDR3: TGTGCCAGCAGATCGACAGGGAGCACAGATACGCAGTATTTT.

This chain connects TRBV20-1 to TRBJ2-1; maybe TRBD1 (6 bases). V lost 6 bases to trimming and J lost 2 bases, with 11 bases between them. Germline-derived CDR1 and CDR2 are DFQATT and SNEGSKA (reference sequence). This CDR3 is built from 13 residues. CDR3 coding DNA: TGCAGTGCGAGGGGGATTACCTACAATGAGCAGTTCTTC. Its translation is CSARGITYNEQFF.

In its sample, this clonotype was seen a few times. The CDR3 coding sequence is TGTGCCAGCAGGACAGGGAAAAAAGGCTACACCTTC. Translating it yields CASRTGKKGYTF. J is TRBJ1-2 and V is TRBV6-1; 7 bases line up with TRBD1. CDR1 MNHNS and CDR2 SASEGT come from the germline V gene. The CDR3 extends over 12 amino acids. The V gene end was trimmed by 6 bases and the J gene end by 8 bases; junction bases not matched to a gene: 6.

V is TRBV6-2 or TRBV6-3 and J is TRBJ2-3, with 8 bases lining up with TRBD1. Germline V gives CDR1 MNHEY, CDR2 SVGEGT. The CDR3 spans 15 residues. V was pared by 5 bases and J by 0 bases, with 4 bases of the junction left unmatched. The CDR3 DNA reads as TGTGCCAGCAGTGGTCAGGGGGCTAGCACAGATACGCAGTATTTT. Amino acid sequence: CASSGQGASTDTQYF.

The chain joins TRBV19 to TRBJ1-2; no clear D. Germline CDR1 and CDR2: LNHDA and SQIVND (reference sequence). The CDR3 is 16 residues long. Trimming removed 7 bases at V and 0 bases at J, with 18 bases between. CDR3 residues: CASNPRARGTNYGYTF. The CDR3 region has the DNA TGTGCCAGTAACCCACGCGCTAGAGGGACTAACTATGGCTACACCTTC.

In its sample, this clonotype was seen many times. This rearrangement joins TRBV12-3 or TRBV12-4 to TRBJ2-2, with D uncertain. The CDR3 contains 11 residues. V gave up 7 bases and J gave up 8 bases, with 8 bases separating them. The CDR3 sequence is CASTRSGELFF. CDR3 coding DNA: TGTGCCAGCACCCGATCTGGGGAGCTGTTTTTT.

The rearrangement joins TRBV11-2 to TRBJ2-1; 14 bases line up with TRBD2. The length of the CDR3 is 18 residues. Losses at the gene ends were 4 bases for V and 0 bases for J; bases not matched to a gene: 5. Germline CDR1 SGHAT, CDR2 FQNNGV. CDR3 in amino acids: CASSSGTSGGSSYNEQFF. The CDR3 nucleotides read TGTGCCAGCAGCTCCGGGACTAGCGGGGGAAGCTCCTACAATGAGCAGTTCTTC. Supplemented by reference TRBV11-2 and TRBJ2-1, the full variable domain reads EAGVAQSPRYKIIEKRQSVAFWCNPISGHATLYWYQQILGQGPKLLIQFQNNGVVDDSQLPKDRFSAERLKGVDSTLKIQPAKLEDSAVYLCASSSGTSGGSSYNEQFFGPGTRLTVL.

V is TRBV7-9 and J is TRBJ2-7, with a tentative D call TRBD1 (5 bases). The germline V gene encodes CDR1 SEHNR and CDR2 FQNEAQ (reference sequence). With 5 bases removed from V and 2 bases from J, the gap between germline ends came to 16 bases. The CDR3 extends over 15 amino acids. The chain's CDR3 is CASSVGPSPTYEQYF. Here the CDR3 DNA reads TGTGCCAGCAGCGTGGGGCCATCCCCAACCTACGAGCAGTACTTC. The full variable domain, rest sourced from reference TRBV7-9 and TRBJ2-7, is DTGVSQNPRHKITKRGQNVTFRCDPISEHNRLYWYRQTLGQGPEFLTYFQNEAQLEKSRLLSDRFSAERPKGSFSTLEIQRTEQGDSAMYLCASSVGPSPTYEQYFGPGTRLTVT.

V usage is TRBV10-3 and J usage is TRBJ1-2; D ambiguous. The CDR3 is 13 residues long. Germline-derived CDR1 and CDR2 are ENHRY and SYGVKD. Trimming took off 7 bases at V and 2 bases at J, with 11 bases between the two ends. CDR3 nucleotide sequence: TGTGCCATCACAGGCCAAACCAACTATGGCTACACCTTC. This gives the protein CAITGQTNYGYTF.

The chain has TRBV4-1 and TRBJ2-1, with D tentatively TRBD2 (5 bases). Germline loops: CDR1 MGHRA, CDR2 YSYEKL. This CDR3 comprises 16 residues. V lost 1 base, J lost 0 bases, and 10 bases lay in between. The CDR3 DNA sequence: TGCGCCAGCAGCCAAGGGACGGAGGCCTCCTACAATGAGCAGTTCTTC. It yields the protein CASSQGTEASYNEQFF.

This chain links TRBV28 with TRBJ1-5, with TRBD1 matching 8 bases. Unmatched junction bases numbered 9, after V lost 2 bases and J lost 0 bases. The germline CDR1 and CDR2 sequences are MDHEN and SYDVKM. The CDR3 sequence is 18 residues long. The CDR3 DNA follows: TGTGCCAGCAGTTTAGGGACAGGTCCCGCCTATAGCAATCAGCCCCAGCATTTT. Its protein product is CASSLGTGPAYSNQPQHF.

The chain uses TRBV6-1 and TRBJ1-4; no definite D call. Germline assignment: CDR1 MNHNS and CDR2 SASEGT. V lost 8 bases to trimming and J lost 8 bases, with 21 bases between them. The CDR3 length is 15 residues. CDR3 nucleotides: TGTGCCAGCTGCGGACCAAGGGTTCGCAAGGAAAAACTGTTTTTT. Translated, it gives CASCGPRVRKEKLFF.

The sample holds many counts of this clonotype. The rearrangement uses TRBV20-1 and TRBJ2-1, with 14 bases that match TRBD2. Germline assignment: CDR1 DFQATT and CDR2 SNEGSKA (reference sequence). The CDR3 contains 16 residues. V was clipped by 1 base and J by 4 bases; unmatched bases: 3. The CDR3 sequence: CSARGTSGGLYNEQFF. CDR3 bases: TGCAGTGCTAGAGGGACTAGCGGGGGGCTGTACAATGAGCAGTTCTTC.

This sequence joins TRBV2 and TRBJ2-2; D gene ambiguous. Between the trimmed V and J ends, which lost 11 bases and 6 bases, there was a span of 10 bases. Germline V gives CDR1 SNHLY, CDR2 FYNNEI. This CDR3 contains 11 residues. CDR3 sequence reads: CAGVGAGELFF. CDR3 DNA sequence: TGTGCCGGCGTTGGGGCCGGGGAGCTGTTTTTT.

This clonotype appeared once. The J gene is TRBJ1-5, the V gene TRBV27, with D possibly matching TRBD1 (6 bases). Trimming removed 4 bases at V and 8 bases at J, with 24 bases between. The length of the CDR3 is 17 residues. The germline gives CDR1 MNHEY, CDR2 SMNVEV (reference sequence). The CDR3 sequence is CASSSSLTLQGGKPQHF. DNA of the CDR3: TGTGCCAGCAGTTCGTCCCTAACGTTACAGGGAGGCAAGCCCCAGCATTTT.

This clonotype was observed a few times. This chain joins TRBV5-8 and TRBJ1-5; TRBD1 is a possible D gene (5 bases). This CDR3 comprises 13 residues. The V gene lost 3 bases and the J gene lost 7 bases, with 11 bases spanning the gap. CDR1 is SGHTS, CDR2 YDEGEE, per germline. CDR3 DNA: TGTGCCAGCAGCTGGAAAGGGGACCAGCCCCAGCATTTT. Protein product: CASSWKGDQPQHF.

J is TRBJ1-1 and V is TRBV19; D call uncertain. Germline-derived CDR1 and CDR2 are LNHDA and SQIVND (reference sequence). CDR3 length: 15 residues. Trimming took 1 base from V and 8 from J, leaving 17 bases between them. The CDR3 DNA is TGTGCCAGTAGTATAGTAGGGAAGACTGCCAGAGAAGCTTTCTTT. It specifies CASSIVGKTAREAFF.